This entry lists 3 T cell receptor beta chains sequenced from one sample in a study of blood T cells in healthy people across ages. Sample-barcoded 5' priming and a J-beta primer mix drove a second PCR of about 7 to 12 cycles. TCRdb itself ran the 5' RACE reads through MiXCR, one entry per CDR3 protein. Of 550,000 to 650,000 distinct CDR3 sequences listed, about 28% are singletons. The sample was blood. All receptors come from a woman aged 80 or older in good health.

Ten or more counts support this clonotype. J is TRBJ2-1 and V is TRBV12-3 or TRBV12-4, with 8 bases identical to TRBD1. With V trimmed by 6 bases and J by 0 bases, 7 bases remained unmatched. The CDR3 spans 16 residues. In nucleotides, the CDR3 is TGTGCCAGCAGAGGACAGGGTCTAAGCTCCTACAATGAGCAGTTCTTC. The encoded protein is CASRGQGLSSYNEQFF.

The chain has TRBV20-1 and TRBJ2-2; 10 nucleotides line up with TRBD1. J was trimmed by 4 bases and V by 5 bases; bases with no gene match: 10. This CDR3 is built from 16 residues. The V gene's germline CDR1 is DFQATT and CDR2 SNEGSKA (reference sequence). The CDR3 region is CSARRWGQGTTGELFF. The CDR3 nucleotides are TGCAGTGCTCGCCGGTGGGGACAGGGGACCACCGGGGAGCTGTTTTTT.

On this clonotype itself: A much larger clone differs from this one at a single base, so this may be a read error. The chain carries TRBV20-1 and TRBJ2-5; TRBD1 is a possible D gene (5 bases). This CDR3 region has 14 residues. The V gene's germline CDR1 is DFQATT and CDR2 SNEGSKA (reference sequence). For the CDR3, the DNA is TGCAGTGCTGGAGATCGGCAGGGAACGGGGACCCAGTACTTC. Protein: CSAGDRQGTGTQYF.